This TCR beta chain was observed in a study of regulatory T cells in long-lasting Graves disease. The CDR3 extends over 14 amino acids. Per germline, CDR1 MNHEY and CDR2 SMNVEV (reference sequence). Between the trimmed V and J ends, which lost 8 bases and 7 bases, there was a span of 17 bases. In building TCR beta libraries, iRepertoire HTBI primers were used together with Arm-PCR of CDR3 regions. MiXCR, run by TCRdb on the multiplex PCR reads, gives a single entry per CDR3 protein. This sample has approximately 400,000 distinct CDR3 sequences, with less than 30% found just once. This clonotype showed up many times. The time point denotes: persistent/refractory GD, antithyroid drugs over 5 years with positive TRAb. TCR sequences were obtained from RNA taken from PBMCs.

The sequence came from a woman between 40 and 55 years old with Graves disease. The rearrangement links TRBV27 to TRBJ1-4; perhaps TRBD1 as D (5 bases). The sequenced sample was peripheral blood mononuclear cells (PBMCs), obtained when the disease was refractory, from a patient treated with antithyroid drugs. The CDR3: CASLGWGSGEKLFF. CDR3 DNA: TGTGCCAGCCTAGGGTGGGGCTCGGGTGAAAAACTGTTTTTT.